This note documents a single T cell receptor (beta chain) sequence. Its antigen is undetermined. The data were taken from a study of Ad26.COV2.S vaccination and SARS-CoV-2 variants. Study information: Donor was assigned to the Ad26.COV2.S arm of trial COV1001. Donor got 5x10^10 or 1x10^11 viral particles of Ad26.COV2.S. Notes on the study in general: Relative to placebo recipients, vaccine recipients exhibited elevated spike-specific TCR breadth.

Treatment meaning: some 20 received Ad26.COV2.S at low or high dose, single or two shots; about 5 received placebo; per-sample allocation not given. Sampling was performed 63 days after the first vaccine or placebo injection. The method was immunoSEQ multiplex PCR; TCRdb's version includes in-frame clones alone and lacks a portion of them. The sample holds about 480,000 clones, around 88% seen once. The sample consisted of peripheral blood, taken in a trial of Ad26.COV2.S vaccine versus placebo. This sequence originates from a person aged 18-65 years who received the Ad26.COV2.S COVID-19 vaccine or a placebo.

CDR3 amino acids: CASSFGRTGEAFF. The CDR3 DNA reads TGTGCCAGCAGCTTCGGGAGGACAGGTGAAGCTTTCTTT. V usage is TRBV11-3 and J usage is TRBJ1-1; the match to TRBD1 covers 7 bases. The CDR3 runs to 13 residues. J gave up 7 bases and V 3 bases, and 5 bases lay outside the gene matches. Germline assignment: CDR1 SGHNT and CDR2 YENEEA. Combining the CDR3 with reference TRBV11-3 and TRBJ1-1 gives the whole variable domain EAGVVQSPRYKIIEKKQPVAFWCNPISGHNTLYWYLQNLGQGPELLIRYENEEAVDDSQLPKDRFSAERLKGVDSTLKIQPAELGDSAVYLCASSFGRTGEAFFGQGTRLTVV.